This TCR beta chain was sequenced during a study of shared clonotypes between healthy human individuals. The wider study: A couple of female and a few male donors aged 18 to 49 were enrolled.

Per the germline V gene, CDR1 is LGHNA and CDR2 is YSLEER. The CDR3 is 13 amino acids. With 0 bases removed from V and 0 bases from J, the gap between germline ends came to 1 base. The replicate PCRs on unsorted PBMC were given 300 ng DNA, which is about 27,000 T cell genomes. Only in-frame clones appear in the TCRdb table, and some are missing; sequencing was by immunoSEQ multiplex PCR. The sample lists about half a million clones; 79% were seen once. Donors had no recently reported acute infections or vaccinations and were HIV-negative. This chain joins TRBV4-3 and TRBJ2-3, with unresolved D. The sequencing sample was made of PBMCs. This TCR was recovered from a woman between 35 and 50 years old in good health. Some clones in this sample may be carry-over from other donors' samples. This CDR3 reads CASSQESTDTQYF. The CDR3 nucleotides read TGCGCCAGCAGCCAAGAGAGCACAGATACGCAGTATTTT.